This T cell receptor beta chain comes out of a study of blood T cell repertoires in COVID-19. Original processing notes: Nucleated cell counts were estimated from reference gene primer amplification. Repertoires were generated with immunoSEQ multiplex PCR, while TCRdb's copy carries only in-frame clones and drops some. V and J calls and clone size follow that table, whereas D and trimming were derived from the DNA. The sample yields approximately 210,000 clones, 80% to 90% seen once. The CDR3 is made up of 18 amino acids. The germline V gene encodes CDR1 SGHNT and CDR2 YENEEA. Trimming removed 5 bases from V and 7 bases from J; junction bases left unmatched: 16.

Sequencing was done on a sample of peripheral blood. The genes are TRBV11-3 and TRBJ2-3; 12 bases agree with TRBD2. The receptor comes from a woman in her thirties or forties with active or convalescent COVID-19. CDR3 amino acids: CASSPTGRLAGGLNTQYF. The CDR3 DNA reads TGTGCCAGCAGCCCGACAGGTCGTCTAGCGGGGGGGCTGAATACGCAGTATTTT.